These T cell receptor beta chains were read from a single sample in a study of cytomegalovirus exposure and HLA in healthy donors. Measured with immunoSEQ multiplex PCR; TCRdb has only the in-frame clones, and not every one. In the table there are 100,000 or so clones, about 75% of which are singletons. Specimen: PBMCs. The source of these receptors is a woman aged 40-49 years in good health and CMV-seronegative. CDR3s leave out the opening cysteine and the closing phenylalanine or tryptophan.

V gene,CDR3 protein
TRBV5-1,ASSHGGVTETQY
TRBV29-1,SVSTGVFYEQY
TRBV7-9,ASSLFLGDGNQPQH
TRBV25-1,ASSLSGANVLT
TRBV7-2,ASSSFSGGDEKLF
TRBV7-2,ASSSRTRTGSPFPDEQF
TRBV2,ASREGQGGNYGYT
TRBV7-9,ASSYRTGFTDTQY
TRBV9,ASSVDRGGRLRLNEQF
TRBV7-9,ASSLGQRFGELF